One and the same sample provided the 29 T cell receptor beta chains below, sequenced in a study of blood T cell repertoires in COVID-19. The assay was immunoSEQ multiplex PCR, and TCRdb's table has in-frame clones only and misses some. Of 80,000 to 95,000 clones in the sample, around 80% are singletons; the top ten hold about 20%. The source material was peripheral blood. All receptors come from an elderly woman with active or convalescent COVID-19.

The CDR3 sequence: CASSLSGGIGAGANVLTF. The CDR3 nucleotides read TGTGCCAGCAGCCTTTCGGGGGGTATCGGCGCTGGGGCCAACGTCCTGACTTTC. The chain employs TRBV3-1 (or the pseudogene TRBV3-2) and TRBJ2-6; 7 bases agree with TRBD2. Germline loops: CDR1 LGHDT, CDR2 YNNKEL (reference sequence). V lost 4 bases and J lost 2; bases outside the gene matches: 11. The CDR3 loop spans 18 amino acids.

This CDR3 is CASSNPGHGNQPQHF. CDR3 nucleotide sequence: TGTGCCAGCAGCAACCCGGGACACGGAAATCAGCCCCAGCATTTT. This rearrangement joins TRBV7-8 to TRBJ1-5; D possibly corresponds to TRBD1 (6 bases). The CDR3 consists of 15 residues. CDR1 SGHVS and CDR2 FQNEAQ come from the germline V gene. Trimming stripped 5 bases from V and 4 bases from J, with 15 bases between.

J is TRBJ2-4 and V is TRBV2; perhaps TRBD2 as D (7 bases). The V end lost 7 bases, the J end lost 6 bases, and 13 bases lay between the germline ends. The V gene's germline CDR1 is SNHLY and CDR2 FYNNEI. This CDR3 is built from 13 residues. This chain's CDR3 is CASNLRGGNIQYF. The CDR3 bases are TGTGCCAGCAACCTAAGGGGGGGAAACATTCAGTACTTC.

The chain couples TRBV2 to TRBJ2-5, with 14 positions matching TRBD2. From germline, CDR1 is SNHLY and CDR2 FYNNEI. V was pared by 7 bases and J by 10 bases, with 11 bases of the junction left unmatched. The CDR3 runs 15 residues. CDR3 DNA sequence: TGTGCCAGCATGAACTCCGGGACTAGCGGGGGAGTCCAGTACTTC. This sequence encodes CASMNSGTSGGVQYF.

The J gene is TRBJ2-3, the V gene TRBV7-9; 8 bases are a match to TRBD2. Germline CDR1 reads SEHNR; CDR2 reads FQNEAQ (reference sequence). The CDR3 is made up of 15 amino acids. V lost 5 bases and J lost 2; bases outside the gene matches: 6. The DNA of the CDR3 is TGTGCCAGCAGCGGAGCGGGGGATCCCACAGATACGCAGTATTTT. Residues: CASSGAGDPTDTQYF.

J is TRBJ2-5 and V is TRBV7-8; D is possibly TRBD1 (6 bases). The CDR3 totals 15 residues. Germline V gene sequence: CDR1 SGHVS, CDR2 FQNEAQ. V was clipped by 5 bases and J by 4 bases, with 17 bases between them. The CDR3 nucleotides are TGTGCCAGCAGCATTACACAGGGAGCGGTAGAGACCCAGTACTTC. Amino acid sequence: CASSITQGAVETQYF. Combining the CDR3 with reference TRBV7-8 and TRBJ2-5 gives the whole variable domain GAGVSQSPRYKVAKRGQDVALRCDPISGHVSLFWYQQALGQGPEFLTYFQNEAQLDKSGLPSDRFFAERPEGSVSTLKIQRTQQEDSAVYLCASSITQGAVETQYFGPGTRLLVL.

The chain combines TRBV15 with TRBJ1-3, with D hard to call. The germline V and J ends were trimmed by 0 bases and 0 bases, with 12 bases remaining between them. The length of the CDR3 is 17 residues. CDR1 is LNHNV and CDR2 is YYDKDF in the germline V gene (reference sequence). As DNA, the CDR3 is TGTGCCACCAGCAGAGATGGGAGGAGATTCTCTGGAAACACCATATATTTT. This codes for CATSRDGRRFSGNTIYF.

This clone has ten or more counts. This chain joins TRBV12-5 and TRBJ1-1, with D tentatively TRBD1 (5 bases). The CDR3 is 13 residues long. The germline CDR1 and CDR2 sequences are LGHNT and FRNRAP. V lost 2 bases, J lost 11 bases, and 15 bases lay in between. CDR3 nucleotides: TGTGCTAGTGGTTTGCGGGGGAGTGGAGCCGCTTTCTTT. Translation: CASGLRGSGAAFF.

The chain employs TRBV5-4 and TRBJ2-2; 7 bases agree with TRBD1. The ends lost 0 bases at V and 5 bases at J; junction bases unmatched: 4. The germline V gene encodes CDR1 SGHNT and CDR2 YYREEE (reference sequence). The CDR3 extends over 15 amino acids. CDR3 sequence reads: CASSLEGAGTGELFF. The CDR3 coding sequence is TGTGCCAGCAGCTTGGAGGGGGCTGGTACCGGGGAGCTGTTTTTT.

V is TRBV27 and J is TRBJ2-3, with 9 nucleotides matching TRBD2. Per germline, CDR1 MNHEY and CDR2 SMNVEV (reference sequence). The CDR3 has 13 residues. V shed 7 bases, J shed 8 bases, and the junction held 7 bases outside the gene matches. The CDR3 protein is CASKVAGGRTQYF. For the CDR3, the DNA is TGTGCCAGCAAGGTGGCGGGGGGGCGTACGCAGTATTTT.

There are many counts of this clone. This chain joins TRBV28 and TRBJ2-7; D ambiguous. The V end lost 5 bases, the J end lost 3 bases, and 8 bases lay between the germline ends. The CDR3 sequence is 12 residues long. The germline CDR1 and CDR2 sequences are MDHEN and SYDVKM. The CDR3 DNA reads TGTGCCAGCAGTCAAACCTACTACGAGCAGTACTTC. Its translation: CASSQTYYEQYF.

The rearrangement joins TRBV2 to TRBJ2-5; D is uncertain. CDR3 length equals 11 residues. CDR1 and CDR2 from the germline V gene are SNHLY and FYNNEI. V lost 5 bases and J 3 bases, leaving 4 bases between the germline ends. CDR3 amino acids: CASSPEETQYF. Written as DNA, the CDR3 is TGTGCCAGCAGTCCGGAAGAGACCCAGTACTTC. Variable domain in full (rest from reference TRBV2 and TRBJ2-5): EPEVTQTPSHQVTQMGQEVILRCVPISNHLYFYWYRQILGQKVEFLVSFYNNEISEKSEIFDDQFSVERPDGSNFTLKIRSTKLEDSAMYFCASSPEETQYFGPGTRLLVL.

The gene calls are TRBV5-1 and TRBJ2-1, with 10 bases lining up with TRBD2. The CDR3 length is 14 residues. The germline CDR1 and CDR2 sequences are SGHRS and YFSETQ. J gave up 5 bases and V 3 bases, and 2 bases lay outside the gene matches. CDR3 in DNA: TGCGCCAGCAGCTCTCTAGCGGGGGACAATGAGCAGTTCTTC. Its translation: CASSSLAGDNEQFF. The full variable domain, rest sourced from reference TRBV5-1 and TRBJ2-1, is KAGVTQTPRYLIKTRGQQVTLSCSPISGHRSVSWYQQTPGQGLQFLFEYFSETQRNKGNFPGRFSGRQFSNSRSEMNVSTLELGDSALYLCASSSLAGDNEQFFGPGTRLTVL.

This chain connects TRBV28 to TRBJ1-3; no clear D gene. V lost 3 bases, J lost 3 bases, and 6 bases lay in between. The CDR3 has 13 amino acids. Germline V lookup: CDR1 MDHEN, CDR2 SYDVKM. Here the CDR3 DNA reads TGTGCCAGCAGTTTTAGCGGTGGAAACACCATATATTTT. This translates into CASSFSGGNTIYF.

This clone came up many times. The chain is built from TRBV7-8 and TRBJ1-6; perhaps TRBD1 as D (5 bases). V was cut by 4 bases and J by 14 bases, with 15 bases left in between. This CDR3 region has 13 residues. Germline V gene lookup returns CDR1 SGHVS and CDR2 FQNEAQ. This CDR3 reads CASSSRRDLTLHF. In DNA form, the CDR3 reads TGTGCCAGCAGCTCCCGACGGGACTTGACCCTCCACTTT.

The V and J genes are TRBV5-1 and TRBJ1-1; D not certain. This CDR3 has 14 residues. V lost 1 base and J 1 base, leaving 8 bases between the germline ends. Germline V gives CDR1 SGHRS, CDR2 YFSETQ. In DNA, the CDR3 is TGCGCCAGCAGCTTGATCGGAGGGAACACTGAAGCTTTCTTT. This translates into CASSLIGGNTEAFF.

By sample fraction, this clone is medium-sized. V is TRBV5-1 and J is TRBJ2-7, with TRBD1 matching over 8 bases. The J segment lost 6 bases and the V segment lost 0 bases, leaving 11 bases of the junction unmatched. The CDR3 extends over 16 amino acids. Germline V CDR1 and CDR2: SGHRS, YFSETQ. CDR3 loop: CASSLARGQGVSEQYF. The CDR3 DNA sequence: TGCGCCAGCAGCTTGGCCCGAGGACAGGGCGTCTCCGAGCAGTACTTC.

This chain joins TRBV7-7 and TRBJ2-2; possible D gene TRBD2, 5 bases. In germline, CDR1 is SSHAT, CDR2 FNYEAQ (reference sequence). The CDR3 length is 13 residues. The CDR3 is CAEARRDTGELFF. The CDR3 DNA reads as TGTGCTGAGGCGCGGCGGGACACCGGGGAGCTGTTTTTT.

This chain joins TRBV4-3 and TRBJ1-1, with 7 bases aligning to TRBD1. This CDR3 contains 14 residues. Trimming at V came to 3 bases and at J to 3 bases, leaving 4 bases not matched to a gene. In germline, CDR1 is LGHNA, CDR2 YSLEER. CDR3 loop: CASSQAGTDTEAFF. The CDR3 region has the DNA TGCGCCAGCAGCCAGGCCGGGACAGACACTGAAGCTTTCTTT.

This clone has only a few counts. V is TRBV7-9 and J is TRBJ2-7; perhaps TRBD1 as D (6 bases). Trimming left V 4 bases short and J 1 base short, with 8 bases between. Looked up from germline, CDR1 is SEHNR and CDR2 is FQNEAQ (reference sequence). The CDR3 is 13 amino acids. The CDR3: CASSSGHSYEQYF. The CDR3 nucleotides read TGTGCCAGCAGCTCGGGACATTCCTACGAGCAGTACTTC.

The chain is built from TRBV4-3 and TRBJ1-1; D not certain. The CDR3 covers 15 residues. The V and J ends lost 0 bases and 5 bases respectively, with 13 bases between them. Germline CDR1 is LGHNA and CDR2 is YSLEER. CDR3 loop: CASSQDRGVRTEAFF. CDR3 sequence (DNA): TGCGCCAGCAGCCAAGATCGGGGAGTTAGAACTGAAGCTTTCTTT.

The J gene is TRBJ2-3, the V gene TRBV20-1; perhaps TRBD2 as D (5 bases). The V and J ends lost 3 bases and 6 bases respectively, with 13 bases between them. The CDR3 runs to 13 residues. The germline V gene encodes CDR1 DFQATT and CDR2 SNEGSKA (reference sequence). In DNA, the CDR3 is TGCAGTGCTAGTAGAGGACTGGAGGATACGCAGTATTTT. Protein product: CSASRGLEDTQYF.

A note on this clone: The junction departs from germline at one end; a sequencing error may be responsible. The gene calls are TRBV6-2 or TRBV6-3 and TRBJ2-7; D might be TRBD2 (7 bases). Germline V gives CDR1 MNHEY, CDR2 SVGEGT. This CDR3 has 14 amino acids. CDR3 DNA sequence: TGTGCCAGCAGTTACGGGGGGGCCTCCCACGAGCAGTACTTC. This encodes CASSYGGASHEQYF.

This clone has a handful of counts. One end of the junction varies from germline; a read error may be responsible. The CDR3 DNA sequence: TGTGCTAGCAGCTTAATGGAGGGCCAAGAGACCCAGTACTTC. It specifies CASSLMEGQETQYF. The chain couples TRBV7-7 to TRBJ2-5; maybe TRBD2 (6 bases). Germline CDR1 is SSHAT and CDR2 is FNYEAQ (reference sequence). The CDR3 covers 14 residues.

V gene TRBV28 combines with J gene TRBJ2-7; 7 bases line up with TRBD1. V lost 5 bases and J lost 5; bases outside the gene matches: 3. CDR1 MDHEN and CDR2 SYDVKM come from the germline V gene. This CDR3 has 12 amino acids. The CDR3 loop is CASSTGTDEQYF. Here the CDR3 DNA reads TGTGCCAGCAGTACCGGGACAGACGAGCAGTACTTC.

V gene TRBV28 combines with J gene TRBJ1-5; D may be TRBD1 (6 bases). The V gene lost 1 base and the J gene lost 10 bases, with 14 bases spanning the gap. Germline V lookup: CDR1 MDHEN, CDR2 SYDVKM. The CDR3 contains 14 residues. CDR3 sequence reads: CASSLYRGSRPQHF. CDR3 DNA sequence: TGTGCCAGCAGTTTATATAGGGGGTCCAGACCCCAGCATTTT.

This clone appeared a few times. J is TRBJ1-4 and V is TRBV7-8; 9 nucleotides line up with TRBD1. The CDR3 runs to 16 residues. V was pared by 1 base and J by 7 bases, with 7 bases of the junction left unmatched. Germline assignment: CDR1 SGHVS and CDR2 FQNEAQ. The CDR3 spells CASSLGQTGGAEKLFF. The CDR3 DNA reads TGTGCCAGCAGCTTAGGACAGACAGGGGGAGCTGAAAAACTGTTTTTT.

The chain uses TRBV6-5 and TRBJ2-3; the match to TRBD2 covers 13 bases. J gave up 9 bases and V 6 bases, and 6 bases lay outside the gene matches. The CDR3 loop spans 14 amino acids. Germline assignment: CDR1 MNHEY and CDR2 SVGAGI. This CDR3 reads CASRRTSGGHTQYF. Written as DNA, the CDR3 is TGTGCCAGCAGAAGGACTAGCGGGGGTCACACGCAGTATTTT.

The chain links TRBV7-9 to TRBJ1-6; 9 bases align to TRBD1. Germline loops: CDR1 SEHNR, CDR2 FQNEAQ (reference sequence). This CDR3 is 17 amino acids long. Losses at the gene ends were 3 bases for V and 1 base for J; bases not matched to a gene: 4. CDR3 region: CASSLGTGKSYNSPLHF. CDR3 DNA: TGTGCCAGCAGCTTGGGGACAGGGAAATCCTATAATTCACCCCTCCACTTT.